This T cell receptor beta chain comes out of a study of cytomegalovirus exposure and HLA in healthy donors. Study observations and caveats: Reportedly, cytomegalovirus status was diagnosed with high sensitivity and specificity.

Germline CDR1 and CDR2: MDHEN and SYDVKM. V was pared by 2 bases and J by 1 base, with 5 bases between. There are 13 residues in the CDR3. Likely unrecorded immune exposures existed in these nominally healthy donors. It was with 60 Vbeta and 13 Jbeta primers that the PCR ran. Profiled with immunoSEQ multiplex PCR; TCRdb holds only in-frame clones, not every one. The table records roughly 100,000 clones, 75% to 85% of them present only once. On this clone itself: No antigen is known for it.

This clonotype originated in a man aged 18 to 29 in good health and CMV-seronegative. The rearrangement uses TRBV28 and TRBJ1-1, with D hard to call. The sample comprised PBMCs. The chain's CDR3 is CASSLIGNTEAFF. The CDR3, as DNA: TGTGCCAGCAGTTTAATCGGGAACACTGAAGCTTTCTTT.